This record looks at one TCR beta chain sequence and its context. What it recognizes is unknown. This sample was included in a study of T-cell memory formation after mild COVID-19. Germline lookup yields CDR1 KGHSH and CDR2 LQKENI. This CDR3 contains 12 residues. Trimming removed 3 bases at V and 2 bases at J, with 5 bases between. TCRdb itself ran the 5' RACE reads through MiXCR, one entry per CDR3 protein. The sample has 310,000 or so distinct CDR3 sequences, less than 20% seen once. Whole-study results and caveats: For second-wave clones that peaked at day 37, SARS-CoV-2 specificity went unverified. Cross-reactive memory seemingly joined, as some responding clones were found in pre-infection memory. Contracting CD4+ clones lay largely in CM and EM, with CD8+ ones residing in EMRA.

This TCR derives from a man between 18 and 29 years old who had mild COVID-19 (a few samples of this study predate the infection). Cell type and time point are not known. Sequencing was done on a sample of PBMCs or a T cell subset sorted from them (not recorded which). The chain uses TRBV18 and TRBJ2-7; D unclear. CDR3 sequence (DNA): TGTGCCAGCTCACCTGAACCCTACGAGCAGTACTTC. Translated: CASSPEPYEQYF.